These T cell receptor beta chains were read from a single sample in a study of CD8+CD57+ T cells in acquired aplastic anemia. TCRdb called the reads again in MiXCR, with one record for every CDR3 protein. The table includes roughly 40,000 distinct CDR3 sequences, roughly 65% detected once. Source material: sorted CD4+, CD8+, or CD8+CD57+ T cells (not recorded which) from PBMCs. These receptors all stem from a human donor in good health, serving as a control. Both conserved end residues are part of each CDR3. D genes are given only for firm matches. The size entry is marked missing in some rows and otherwise reads once, few, many or a size class.

j_call clone_size v_call d_call cdr3_aa cdr3_nt
TRBJ2-3 - TRBV6-2/TRBV6-3 - CASSYDTGDTQCF TGTGCCAGCAGTTACGATACAGGAGATACGCAGTGTTTC
TRBJ2-2 - TRBV5-1 - CASSFVAGTGELFF TGCGCCAGCAGCTTCGTGGCCGGGACCGGGGAGCTGTTTTTT
TRBJ2-1 - TRBV7-8 TRBD2 CASSLGTSGMYNEQFF TGTGCCAGCAGTCTTGGGACTAGCGGGATGTACAATGAGCAGTTCTTC
TRBJ1-6 - TRBV7-8 - CASSLVSGDSYNSPLHF TGTGCCAGCAGCTTAGTATCCGGGGACTCCTATAATTCACCCCTCCACTTT
TRBJ1-1 many TRBV7-9 - CASSSIQGPNTEAFF TGTGCCAGCAGCAGTATACAGGGCCCGAACACTGAAGCTTTCTTT
TRBJ1-2 - TRBV7-9 TRBD1 CASSFPGQGFGYTF TGTGCCAGCAGCTTTCCCGGACAGGGTTTTGGCTACACCTTC
TRBJ2-5 - TRBV2 - CASRGEAGTQYF TGTGCCAGCAGGGGGGAGGCTGGGACCCAGTACTTC
TRBJ2-5 - TRBV4-3 - CASSQDVGGLARTQYF TGCGCCAGCAGCCAAGATGTGGGGGGGCTCGCAAGGACCCAGTACTTC
TRBJ1-6 - TRBV19 - CASSPGNSPLHF TGTGCCAGTAGTCCCGGGAATTCACCCCTCCACTTT
TRBJ2-5 many TRBV5-6 TRBD2 CASSFGTSGGAETQYF TGTGCCAGCAGCTTCGGGACTAGCGGGGGGGCGGAGACCCAGTACTTC
TRBJ1-4 - TRBV19 TRBD1 CASSIRTGEKLFF TGTGCCAGTAGTATTCGGACAGGGGAAAAACTGTTTTTT
TRBJ1-6 - TRBV7-2 - CASSLGWTYNSPLHF TGTGCCAGCAGCTTGGGGTGGACCTATAATTCACCCCTCCACTTT
TRBJ1-2 - TRBV29-1 TRBD1 CSVSGTEISLYGYTF TGCAGCGTGTCCGGGACAGAGATCTCCCTCTATGGCTACACCTTC
TRBJ1-2 - TRBV19 TRBD1 CASSRRDRVGGYTF TGTGCCAGTAGTCGCCGGGACAGGGTTGGTGGCTACACCTTC
TRBJ2-7 - TRBV15 - CATSRRRDSSYEQYF TGTGCCACCAGCAGACGCCGGGACTCCTCCTACGAGCAGTACTTC
TRBJ2-1 - TRBV19 - CASRGDYNEQFF TGTGCCAGTAGGGGAGACTACAATGAGCAGTTCTTC
TRBJ2-3 few TRBV7-3 - CASSLAGGITDTQYF TGTGCCAGCAGCTTAGCAGGCGGGATCACAGATACGCAGTATTTT
TRBJ2-6 - TRBV19 TRBD1 CASSPGTGWANVLTF TGTGCCAGTAGTCCCGGGACAGGGTGGGCCAACGTCCTGACTTTC